Included here is one TCR beta chain sequence, with context. This entry is derived from a study of blood T cell repertoires in COVID-19. Study information: Whether acute or convalescent, the COVID-19 samples came from the United States, Italy and Spain. The analysed material was cDNA or gDNA that came from T cells, B-cell-depleted T cells, or PBMCs.

This CDR3 contains 14 residues. Germline V gene lookup returns CDR1 LNHNV and CDR2 YYDKDF (reference sequence). The V end lost 1 base, the J end lost 0 bases, and 5 bases lay between the germline ends. The authors' processing: Estimated nucleated cell counts came from reference gene primer amplification. Sequenced by immunoSEQ multiplex PCR; TCRdb stores in-frame clones only, minus some. V and J calls and clone size are those listed in that table; D and trimming were worked out from the DNA. The data show hundreds of thousands of clones, around four fifths seen once. The chain carries TRBV15 and TRBJ2-3, with unresolved D. The sequenced sample was peripheral blood. The receptor was isolated from a woman between 50 and 59 years old with active or convalescent COVID-19. For the CDR3, the DNA is TGTGCCACCAGCAGAGGTGAGAGCACAGATACGCAGTATTTT. Translation gives CATSRGESTDTQYF.